This is a list of T cell receptor beta chains from one sample in a study of T cells after yellow fever vaccination. TCRdb redid the calling of the 5' RACE reads with MiXCR, one entry per CDR3 protein. Among hundreds of thousands of distinct CDR3 sequences, over 4% were seen once, and the ten largest hold approximately 25%. Sequencing used PBMCs, obtained 5 days after the yellow fever booster vaccination. The receptors here all came from a man between 18 and 35 years old who received the YFV17D yellow fever vaccine. CDR3s leave out the opening cysteine and the closing phenylalanine or tryptophan.

j_gene	v_gene	CDR3aa
TRBJ1-6	TRBV5-4	ASSSPTGASPLH
TRBJ2-1	TRBV3-1	ASSQEGLNKQF
TRBJ1-2	TRBV3-1	ASSQVPSTYGYT
TRBJ1-5	TRBV20-1	SASGTGGQQPQH
TRBJ1-5	TRBV7-2	ASSLRGNQPQH
TRBJ2-1	TRBV5-1	ASDFLPGSYNEQF
TRBJ1-5	TRBV6-5	ASSYGQGLGQPQH
TRBJ2-5	TRBV15	ATSRHSGTGEETQY
TRBJ1-2	TRBV2	ASSEDPGGRSGYT
TRBJ2-2	TRBV3-1	ASGSTYYGELF
TRBJ1-2	TRBV3-1	ASSQTGQYGYT
TRBJ1-1	TRBV5-1	ASRQDTEAF
TRBJ1-3	TRBV4-3	ASSQDDSINLGNTIY
TRBJ2-5	TRBV7-2	ASRPLGGQETQY
TRBJ1-2	TRBV12-3/TRBV12-4	ASRLGQVPYGYT
TRBJ1-1	TRBV30	AWSVQEAAF
TRBJ1-2	TRBV7-9	ASSLGQGIDYGYT
TRBJ2-3	TRBV28	ASSLFQERTDTQY
TRBJ2-5	TRBV20-1	SAFDSRGSQETQY
TRBJ1-1	TRBV4-2	ASSQDMGGGMNTEAF
TRBJ2-3	TRBV11-2	ASRFMGTDTQY
TRBJ2-1	TRBV9	ASSGQLANEQF
TRBJ2-7	TRBV12-3/TRBV12-4	ASSATGTPRSYEQY
TRBJ2-6	TRBV18	ASSRRTASSGANVLT
TRBJ2-3	TRBV3-1	ASSQDRAAPLTDTQY
TRBJ2-2	TRBV14	ASSQDQIANTGELF
TRBJ2-3	TRBV9	ASSVSGGAKY
TRBJ2-1	TRBV11-2	ASSIRGGSYNEQF
TRBJ2-7	TRBV6-5	ASSPGTRGEQY
TRBJ2-2	TRBV24-1	ATSDLPGTSNTGELF
TRBJ2-1	TRBV19	ASSIGASGDSYNEQF
TRBJ1-6	TRBV7-6	ASSSDIGSPLH
TRBJ1-1	TRBV18	ASSPNLRDREAF
TRBJ1-2	TRBV6-1	ASIRRPGITANYGYT
TRBJ2-3	TRBV4-1	ASSQGWTSGGPDTQY
TRBJ2-3	TRBV4-3	ASSRRLAGGTTDTQY
TRBJ2-6	TRBV4-3	ASSQATAPTLSGANVLT
TRBJ2-3	TRBV7-2	ASNEGLGAPDTQY
TRBJ2-7	TRBV7-3	ASSLRRGQEQY
TRBJ2-4	TRBV15	ATRNRGSKNIQY
TRBJ2-3	TRBV24-1	ATSAGQGPQY
TRBJ1-2	TRBV3-1	ASSQGQGPRGYT
TRBJ2-7	TRBV5-4	ASSLASTQAKQY
TRBJ1-2	TRBV6-2/TRBV6-3	ASILQVDGYGYT
TRBJ2-2	TRBV7-3	ASSLSGQATGELF
TRBJ2-3	TRBV6-2/TRBV6-3	ASEAPSTDTQY
TRBJ2-7	TRBV6-5	ASSSSTGTYEQY
TRBJ2-1	TRBV27	ASSLGAGGSWNEQF
TRBJ2-1	TRBV7-2	ASSFGGAKQF
TRBJ2-1	TRBV7-7	ASSGGGEQF
TRBJ2-4	TRBV4-1	ASATLTGRVGNIQY
TRBJ2-1	TRBV20-1	SATWTSGGYNEQF
TRBJ1-1	TRBV7-3	ASSASLGSPAF
TRBJ2-5	TRBV25-1	ASGQETQY